Listed here are 28 T cell receptor beta chains from one sample, sequenced in a study of T cell responses to AZD1222 COVID-19 vaccine. Clones were read by immunoSEQ multiplex PCR, and TCRdb kept only the in-frame ones, dropping some. This table holds about 150,000 clones, 85% to 95% found once. Sequenced here: peripheral blood, sampled on day 0 of AZD1222 vaccination. The receptors originated from an adult in good health.

V is TRBV2 and J is TRBJ2-5; 8 bases line up with TRBD2. The trim removed 7 bases at V and 4 bases at J, leaving 5 bases unmatched. This CDR3 region has 13 residues. CDR1 is SNHLY, CDR2 FYNNEI, per germline. The CDR3: CASKGGGTETQYF. As DNA, the CDR3 is TGTGCCAGCAAGGGCGGGGGGACAGAGACCCAGTACTTC. The variable domain in full, with the rest retrieved from reference TRBV2 and TRBJ2-5, is EPEVTQTPSHQVTQMGQEVILRCVPISNHLYFYWYRQILGQKVEFLVSFYNNEISEKSEIFDDQFSVERPDGSNFTLKIRSTKLEDSAMYFCASKGGGTETQYFGPGTRLLVL.

V and J are TRBV12-3 or TRBV12-4 and TRBJ2-3, with D perhaps assigned TRBD1 or TRBD2 (5 bases each). Trimming took 6 bases from V and 12 from J, leaving 13 bases between them. The CDR3 totals 11 residues. This CDR3 is CASSRGTPQYF. As DNA, the CDR3 is TGTGCCAGCAGCCGAGGGACGCCTCAGTATTTT.

The CDR3, as DNA: TGTGCCAGCAGCTCGACAGACACGAACACTGAAGCTTTCTTT. As protein: CASSSTDTNTEAFF. The V and J genes are TRBV3-1 (or the pseudogene TRBV3-2) and TRBJ1-1, with a tentative D call TRBD1 (5 bases). V lost 5 bases and J 1 base, leaving 11 bases between the germline ends. Germline CDR1 LGHDT, CDR2 YNNKEL (reference sequence). The CDR3 has 14 amino acids.

This chain joins TRBV7-8 and TRBJ1-2; no firm D call. V was clipped by 1 base and J by 5 bases, with 5 bases between them. Germline CDR1 is SGHVS and CDR2 is FQNEAQ. The CDR3 is made up of 12 amino acids. This CDR3 reads CASSLGLYGYTF. Here the CDR3 DNA reads TGTGCCAGCAGCTTAGGTCTATATGGCTACACCTTC. Full variable domain (outside the CDR3, taken from reference TRBV7-8 and TRBJ1-2): GAGVSQSPRYKVAKRGQDVALRCDPISGHVSLFWYQQALGQGPEFLTYFQNEAQLDKSGLPSDRFFAERPEGSVSTLKIQRTQQEDSAVYLCASSLGLYGYTFGSGTRLTVV.

CDR3 in DNA: TGTGCCAGCAGTGAACGGGAGGTCCGGGGGCTGTTTTTT. Translated: CASSEREVRGLFF. This chain uses TRBV6-1 with TRBJ1-4; TRBD1 might be the D (5 bases). The CDR3 sequence is 13 residues long. The V end lost 2 bases, the J end lost 14 bases, and 15 bases lay between the germline ends. CDR1 MNHNS and CDR2 SASEGT come from the germline V gene.

The chain's CDR3 is CASSVVAESSGNTIYF. CDR3 sequence (DNA): TGTGCCAGCAGCGTAGTGGCAGAGAGCTCTGGAAACACCATATATTTT. The V call is TRBV9, the J call TRBJ1-3, with D unresolved. Germline V gives CDR1 SGDLS, CDR2 YYNGEE. With 0 bases removed from V and 0 bases from J, the gap between germline ends came to 10 bases. The CDR3 contains 16 residues.

The rearrangement links TRBV2 to TRBJ2-3; 7 bases align to TRBD1. This CDR3 contains 14 residues. Looked up from germline, CDR1 is SNHLY and CDR2 is FYNNEI. Trimming at V came to 4 bases and at J to 4 bases, leaving 5 bases not matched to a gene. The CDR3: CASSVYRGPDTQYF. DNA for the CDR3: TGTGCCAGCAGTGTTTACAGGGGCCCAGATACGCAGTATTTT.

In regard to this clone: The DNA is omitted, as the CDR3 cannot be located on it reliably, and the CDR3 follows TCRdb's listing. The chain combines TRBV6-5 with TRBJ2-6. From its first to its last residue, the CDR3 has 15 amino acids. Germline CDR1 reads MNHEY; CDR2 reads SVGAGI. The chain's CDR3 is CASRFGNGGANVLTF.

This clone has a handful of counts. V usage is TRBV11-2 and J usage is TRBJ1-3; perhaps TRBD1 as D (5 bases). Germline-derived CDR1 and CDR2 are SGHAT and FQNNGV. The CDR3 is made up of 16 amino acids. V shed 5 bases and J shed 0 bases, with 14 bases lying between them. The CDR3 DNA is TGTGCCAGCAGCCGAGGCAGGGAAGTCTCTGGAAACACCATATATTTT. This sequence encodes CASSRGREVSGNTIYF.

The rearrangement joins TRBV30 to TRBJ1-1; possibly TRBD1 for D (5 bases). The CDR3 totals 12 residues. Per germline, CDR1 GTSNPN and CDR2 SVGIG (reference sequence). V was shortened by 8 bases and J by 0 bases, with 10 bases between the two germline ends. This CDR3 reads CALRGLNTEAFF. The CDR3, as DNA: TGTGCCCTAAGGGGTCTGAACACTGAAGCTTTCTTT.

This sequence joins TRBV29-1 and TRBJ1-2, with D maybe TRBD1 (5 bases). Trimming pared 3 bases from V and 1 base from J, leaving 9 bases between. This CDR3 is built from 13 residues. The germline V gene encodes CDR1 SQVTM and CDR2 ANQGSEA. The CDR3 region has the DNA TGCAGCGTTGACGACAGCATTAACTATGGCTACACCTTC. It codes for CSVDDSINYGYTF.

The CDR3 nucleotides read TGTGCCAGCAAGCCGGGGAGCACAGATACGCAGTATTTT. Translating gives CASKPGSTDTQYF. The chain combines TRBV7-3 with TRBJ2-3; TRBD2 is a possible D gene (5 bases). Trimming cost V 7 bases and J 0 bases, with 8 bases left between them. The CDR3 is 13 residues long. Germline assignment: CDR1 SGHTA and CDR2 FQGTGA.

This chain links TRBV4-3 with TRBJ2-3; TRBD2 is a possible D gene (5 bases). Trimming removed 1 base from V and 4 bases from J, with 9 bases in between. Germline lookup yields CDR1 LGHNA and CDR2 YSLEER. There are 14 residues in the CDR3. CDR3 sequence reads: CASSQGGAADTQYF. DNA for the CDR3: TGCGCCAGCAGCCAAGGCGGAGCGGCAGATACGCAGTATTTT.

The chain joins TRBV7-9 to TRBJ1-4; 7 bases are a match to TRBD1. The junction had 8 bases not matched to a gene; V was cut back by 6 bases and J by 7 bases. The CDR3 length is 14 residues. CDR1 and CDR2 from the germline V gene are SEHNR and FQNEAQ (reference sequence). As DNA, the CDR3 is TGTGCCAGCAGGACCGGGACAGCGGTTGAAAAACTGTTTTTT. Amino acids: CASRTGTAVEKLFF.

The chain carries TRBV5-4 and TRBJ2-3, with 13 bases identical to TRBD2. J lost 6 bases, V lost 4 bases, and 8 bases had no gene match. Germline V gives CDR1 SGHNT, CDR2 YYREEE (reference sequence). The CDR3 runs to 16 residues. The CDR3 protein is CASSPGLAGSFDTQYF. The CDR3 nucleotides are TGTGCCAGCAGCCCGGGACTAGCGGGAAGTTTTGATACGCAGTATTTT.

The genes are TRBV10-3 and TRBJ2-1; the D gene is possibly TRBD1 (6 bases). The germline gives CDR1 ENHRY, CDR2 SYGVKD. Trimming left V 7 bases short and J 4 bases short, with 11 bases between. The CDR3 is made up of 13 amino acids. CDR3 protein: CAIINGTYNEQFF. The CDR3 nucleotides are TGTGCCATCATAAATGGGACATACAATGAGCAGTTCTTC.

The V and J genes are TRBV30 and TRBJ2-2; D is unresolved. The CDR3 is made up of 13 amino acids. Germline CDR1 is GTSNPN and CDR2 is SVGIG (reference sequence). V was cut by 2 bases and J by 6 bases, with 10 bases left in between. The CDR3 DNA is TGTGCCTGGAGTTTCCCGGCCGCCGGGGAGCTGTTTTTT. It specifies CAWSFPAAGELFF.

CDR3 loop: CASTITDRGDNEQFF. The CDR3 nucleotides are TGTGCCAGTACCATCACCGACAGGGGGGACAATGAGCAGTTCTTC. The chain has TRBV19 and TRBJ2-1; 9 bases fit TRBD1. Germline V gene data show CDR1 as LNHDA and CDR2 as SQIVND (reference sequence). J was trimmed by 5 bases and V by 7 bases; bases with no gene match: 9. The CDR3 spans 15 residues. Based on the CDR3 plus reference TRBV19 and TRBJ2-1, the full variable domain is DGGITQSPKYLFRKEGQNVTLSCEQNLNHDAMYWYRQDPGQGLRLIYYSQIVNDFQKGDIAEGYSVSREKKESFPLTVTSAQKNPTAFYLCASTITDRGDNEQFFGPGTRLTVL.

J is TRBJ2-3 and V is TRBV9; 7 nucleotides align to TRBD1. The ends lost 1 base at V and 8 bases at J; junction bases unmatched: 13. The CDR3 is 16 amino acids. The germline CDR1 and CDR2 sequences are SGDLS and YYNGEE. The CDR3 nucleotides read TGTGCCAGCAGCGTAACCGGGACAGCCGCCTCCGGTACGCAGTATTTT. This sequence encodes CASSVTGTAASGTQYF.

This clone was found once. This rearrangement joins TRBV5-4 to TRBJ2-4; D perhaps matches TRBD2 (5 bases). Germline CDR1 and CDR2: SGHNT and YYREEE (reference sequence). The CDR3 extends over 15 amino acids. The V end lost 2 bases, the J end lost 1 base, and 10 bases lay between the germline ends. This CDR3 is CASSLRGRAKNIQYF. CDR3 nucleotide sequence: TGTGCCAGCAGCTTACGGGGTAGGGCCAAAAACATTCAGTACTTC.

The chain recombines TRBV6-5 with TRBJ2-7; the D call may be TRBD1 or TRBD2 (5 bases each). The V and J ends lost 6 bases and 2 bases respectively, with 14 bases between them. Germline CDR1 is MNHEY and CDR2 is SVGAGI. This CDR3 region has 14 residues. The CDR3 is CASRPRDGPYEQYV. The CDR3 nucleotides are TGTGCCAGCAGACCCCGGGACGGTCCCTACGAGCAGTACGTC.

This chain joins TRBV7-9 and TRBJ2-5, with unresolved D. CDR3 length equals 16 residues. CDR1 is SEHNR and CDR2 is FQNEAQ in the germline V gene (reference sequence). V was cut by 2 bases and J by 1 base, with 14 bases left in between. In DNA form, the CDR3 reads TGTGCCAGCAGCTTATTCGTCGGGCAGAGCCAAGAGACCCAGTACTTC. Amino acids: CASSLFVGQSQETQYF. The full variable domain, in which reference TRBV7-9 and TRBJ2-5 provide the parts outside the CDR3, is DTGVSQNPRHKITKRGQNVTFRCDPISEHNRLYWYRQTLGQGPEFLTYFQNEAQLEKSRLLSDRFSAERPKGSFSTLEIQRTEQGDSAMYLCASSLFVGQSQETQYFGPGTRLLVL.

The chain combines TRBV6-1 with TRBJ1-1; no clear D. V was clipped by 2 bases and J by 5 bases, with 15 bases between them. The CDR3 is 15 residues long. Germline loops: CDR1 MNHNS, CDR2 SASEGT. The CDR3 DNA reads as TGTGCCAGCAGTGAAACAGTGGGTTTCGGTACTGAAGCTTTCTTT. Its protein is CASSETVGFGTEAFF.

This chain links TRBV11-2 with TRBJ2-5; no clear D. V was trimmed by 1 base and J by 4 bases, leaving 10 bases between them. The CDR3 length is 14 residues. The germline gives CDR1 SGHAT, CDR2 FQNNGV. CDR3 protein: CASSLGIGRETQYF. The CDR3 coding sequence is TGTGCCAGCAGCTTAGGTATAGGGCGAGAGACCCAGTACTTC. Full variable domain (outside the CDR3, taken from reference TRBV11-2 and TRBJ2-5): EAGVAQSPRYKIIEKRQSVAFWCNPISGHATLYWYQQILGQGPKLLIQFQNNGVVDDSQLPKDRFSAERLKGVDSTLKIQPAKLEDSAVYLCASSLGIGRETQYFGPGTRLLVL.

CDR3: CASSEGTEEETQYF. The CDR3 DNA follows: TGTGCCAGCAGTGAAGGGACGGAGGAAGAGACCCAGTACTTC. The V and J genes are TRBV11-2 and TRBJ2-5; possibly TRBD1 or TRBD2 for D (5 bases each). Germline V gives CDR1 SGHAT, CDR2 FQNNGV. This CDR3 has 14 amino acids. The V and J ends lost 6 bases and 3 bases respectively, with 14 bases between them.

The chain links TRBV4-1 to TRBJ1-4; TRBD1 matches 7 bases. V was clipped by 2 bases and J by 5 bases; unmatched bases: 5. This CDR3 spans 15 amino acids. Germline V gene sequence: CDR1 MGHRA, CDR2 YSYEKL. CDR3 DNA: TGCGCCAGCAGCCAATGGGACAGCTCCAATGAAAAACTGTTTTTT. Its translation is CASSQWDSSNEKLFF.

The V gene is TRBV7-9, the J gene TRBJ2-2; D gene unclear. V was pared by 5 bases and J by 4 bases, with 11 bases between. Germline lookup yields CDR1 SEHNR and CDR2 FQNEAQ (reference sequence). The CDR3 runs to 14 residues. The CDR3 sequence: CASSRDPITGELFF. DNA of the CDR3: TGTGCCAGCAGCCGCGACCCGATCACCGGGGAGCTGTTTTTT.

This rearrangement joins TRBV19 to TRBJ1-4, with TRBD1 matching 7 bases. Germline CDR1 LNHDA, CDR2 SQIVND (reference sequence). This CDR3 contains 14 residues. After removal of 5 bases from V and 2 bases from J, the junction contained 2 bases not matched to a gene. CDR3 region: CASSGTATNEKLFF. CDR3 DNA: TGTGCCAGTAGTGGGACAGCCACTAATGAAAAACTGTTTTTT.